This passage covers 26 T cell receptor beta chains from one sample sequenced in a study of siplizumab effects on memory and regulatory T cells. Repertoires were generated with immunoSEQ multiplex PCR, while TCRdb's copy carries only in-frame clones and drops some. The repertoire holds roughly 100,000 clones, with approximately 94% as singletons. Sequenced: CD4+ T cells sorted from blood. These receptors all stem from a human donor in good health.

This sequence joins TRBV9 and TRBJ2-1; D remains ambiguous. The CDR3 contains 13 residues. With 0 bases removed from V and 5 bases from J, the gap between germline ends came to 6 bases. Germline CDR1 is SGDLS and CDR2 is YYNGEE. The CDR3 coding sequence is TGTGCCAGCAGCGTAGGGTCCGACAATGAGCAGTTCTTC. The encoded protein is CASSVGSDNEQFF. Full variable domain (missing parts from reference TRBV9 and TRBJ2-1): DSGVTQTPKHLITATGQRVTLRCSPRSGDLSVYWYQQSLDQGLQFLIQYYNGEERAKGNILERFSAQQFPDLHSELNLSSLELGDSALYFCASSVGSDNEQFFGPGTRLTVL.

The gene calls are TRBV14 and TRBJ1-4; D is undetermined. Germline CDR1 SGHDN, CDR2 FVKESK. This CDR3 has 13 residues. With 1 base removed from V and 8 bases from J, the gap between germline ends came to 8 bases. In nucleotides, the CDR3 is TGTGCCAGCAGCCAAGTCGCGCGAGAAAAACTGTTTTTT. Amino acid sequence: CASSQVAREKLFF. The full variable domain, completed using reference TRBV14 and TRBJ1-4, is EAGVTQFPSHSVIEKGQTVTLRCDPISGHDNLYWYRRVMGKEIKFLLHFVKESKQDESGMPNNRFLAERTGGTYSTLKVQPAELEDSGVYFCASSQVAREKLFFGSGTQLSVL.

J is TRBJ1-2 and V is TRBV19; tentatively, D is TRBD1 (6 bases). Trimming took off 6 bases at V and 7 bases at J, with 15 bases between the two ends. From germline, CDR1 is LNHDA and CDR2 SQIVND (reference sequence). The CDR3 loop spans 13 amino acids. The CDR3 nucleotides are TGTGCCAGTAGCTCACAGGGCGTGGGTGGCTACACCTTC. Translated, it gives CASSSQGVGGYTF. The variable domain in full, completed from reference TRBV19 and TRBJ1-2, reads DGGITQSPKYLFRKEGQNVTLSCEQNLNHDAMYWYRQDPGQGLRLIYYSQIVNDFQKGDIAEGYSVSREKKESFPLTVTSAQKNPTAFYLCASSSQGVGGYTFGSGTRLTVV.

The rearrangement links TRBV5-1 to TRBJ2-2, with D possibly matching TRBD1 (5 bases). The V end lost 0 bases, the J end lost 2 bases, and 8 bases lay between the germline ends. This CDR3 region has 15 residues. The V gene's germline CDR1 is SGHRS and CDR2 YFSETQ. The CDR3 loop is CASSLGQINTGELFF. The CDR3 DNA reads as TGCGCCAGCAGCTTGGGACAGATAAACACCGGGGAGCTGTTTTTT.

This chain uses TRBV7-8 with TRBJ1-2; D call uncertain. V dropped 5 bases and J dropped 4 bases, with 11 bases sitting between them. The CDR3 totals 13 residues. CDR1 SGHVS and CDR2 FQNEAQ come from the germline V gene. For the CDR3, the DNA is TGTGCCAGCAGCCAAGACACCCCCTATGGCTACACCTTC. This gives the protein CASSQDTPYGYTF.

The chain employs TRBV30 and TRBJ1-1; weak D call: TRBD1 (5 bases). Trimming pared 0 bases from V and 3 bases from J, leaving 14 bases between. Germline V gene data show CDR1 as GTSNPN and CDR2 as SVGIG (reference sequence). This CDR3 spans 15 amino acids. The chain's CDR3 is CAWSVGPGRDTEAFF. For the CDR3, the DNA is TGTGCCTGGAGTGTAGGGCCAGGGCGGGACACTGAAGCTTTCTTT.

This chain connects TRBV10-3 to TRBJ2-5; TRBD2 might be the D (6 bases). Germline assignment: CDR1 ENHRY and CDR2 SYGVKD. This CDR3 region has 13 residues. V dropped 4 bases and J dropped 5 bases, with 11 bases sitting between them. The CDR3 is CAISAASGETQYF. DNA of the CDR3: TGTGCCATCAGTGCGGCGAGCGGGGAGACCCAGTACTTC.

The chain couples TRBV19 to TRBJ1-5; 9 bases line up with TRBD1. The CDR3 consists of 14 residues. Unmatched junction bases numbered 3, after V lost 5 bases and J lost 4 bases. The germline V gene encodes CDR1 LNHDA and CDR2 SQIVND (reference sequence). CDR3 nucleotide sequence: TGTGCCAGTAGTGACGGGACAGGGAATCAGCCCCAGCATTTT. Translated: CASSDGTGNQPQHF.

This chain connects TRBV5-4 to TRBJ2-7; unclear D gene. V lost 0 bases and J 5 bases, leaving 12 bases between the germline ends. Germline CDR1 reads SGHNT; CDR2 reads YYREEE (reference sequence). This CDR3 region has 14 residues. CDR3 sequence (DNA): TGTGCCAGCAGCTTGGTTCTTGCCGGCGACGAGCAGTACTTC. This gives the protein CASSLVLAGDEQYF.

This sequence joins TRBV11-2 and TRBJ1-2; perhaps TRBD1 as D (6 bases). The CDR3 covers 14 residues. Germline V lookup: CDR1 SGHAT, CDR2 FQNNGV. Trimming stripped 4 bases from V and 8 bases from J, with 17 bases between. The CDR3 DNA reads as TGTGCCAGCAGCTCCTTGGACAGACTACGCGGCTACACCTTC. It is translated as CASSSLDRLRGYTF.

Regarding this clone: Other DNA sequences in the sample encode the same CDR3. This rearrangement joins TRBV7-2 to TRBJ1-3, with no clear D. This CDR3 comprises 13 residues. V lost 4 bases and J 3 bases, leaving 7 bases between the germline ends. Germline loops: CDR1 SGHTA, CDR2 FQGNSA. CDR3 residues: CASSSGVGNTIYF. The CDR3 DNA follows: TGTGCCAGCAGCTCTGGTGTTGGAAACACCATATATTTT. Complete variable domain (other parts from reference TRBV7-2 and TRBJ1-3): GAGVSQSPSNKVTEKGKDVELRCDPISGHTALYWYRQSLGQGLEFLIYFQGNSAPDKSGLPSDRFSAERTGGSVSTLTIQRTQQEDSAVYLCASSSGVGNTIYFGEGSWLTVV.

For this clone: Other DNA sequences from this sample encode an identical CDR3 as well. The chain joins TRBV5-1 to TRBJ2-7; the D is unclear. Germline CDR1 reads SGHRS; CDR2 reads YFSETQ. With 0 bases removed from V and 3 bases from J, the gap between germline ends came to 4 bases. CDR3 size: 12 residues. This chain's CDR3 is CASSLVSYEQYF. Written as DNA, the CDR3 is TGCGCCAGCAGCTTGGTCAGCTACGAGCAGTACTTC.

This chain joins TRBV27 and TRBJ1-3; unclear D gene. V was clipped by 7 bases and J by 0 bases, with 13 bases between them. This CDR3 region has 15 residues. Per the germline V gene, CDR1 is MNHEY and CDR2 is SMNVEV (reference sequence). For the CDR3, the DNA is TGTGCCAGCATGGAAGGGTCGAGCTCTGGAAACACCATATATTTT. This sequence encodes CASMEGSSSGNTIYF.

This sequence joins TRBV6-5 and TRBJ2-7; possible D gene TRBD1, 6 bases. Germline-derived CDR1 and CDR2 are MNHEY and SVGAGI. The CDR3 runs 13 residues. Trimming removed 4 bases from V and 3 bases from J, with 10 bases in between. The DNA of the CDR3 is TGTGCCAGCAGTTCTCGGGACATCTACGAGCAGTACTTC. The encoded protein is CASSSRDIYEQYF.

The chain is built from TRBV5-6 and TRBJ1-2; 10 nucleotides match TRBD1. The CDR3 runs to 12 residues. The germline CDR1 and CDR2 sequences are SGHDT and YYEEEE. V was clipped by 4 bases and J by 7 bases; unmatched bases: 1. The CDR3 DNA reads as TGTGCCAGCAGCCGACAGGGGGCTGGCTACACCTTC. It translates to CASSRQGAGYTF. The variable domain in full, completed from reference TRBV5-6 and TRBJ1-2, reads DAGVTQSPTHLIKTRGQQVTLRCSPKSGHDTVSWYQQALGQGPQFIFQYYEEEERQRGNFPDRFSGHQFPNYSSELNVNALLLGDSALYLCASSRQGAGYTFGSGTRLTVV.

The V gene is TRBV9, the J gene TRBJ1-2, with unresolved D. The CDR3 extends over 14 amino acids. The germline CDR1 and CDR2 sequences are SGDLS and YYNGEE. Trimming left V 4 bases short and J 2 bases short, with 12 bases between. The CDR3, as DNA: TGTGCCAGCAGCCCCCAACCGCAGAACTATGGCTACACCTTC. This translates into CASSPQPQNYGYTF.

The chain joins TRBV6-5 to TRBJ1-1, with D maybe TRBD1 (5 bases). In germline, CDR1 is MNHEY, CDR2 SVGAGI. V was pared by 6 bases and J by 1 base, with 12 bases between. CDR3 length: 14 residues. Here the CDR3 reads CASSPGFGNTEAFF. The CDR3 DNA reads as TGTGCCAGCAGCCCAGGGTTTGGGAACACTGAAGCTTTCTTT.

The rearrangement uses TRBV6-5 and TRBJ1-3; D is ambiguous. The germline V gene has CDR1 MNHEY and CDR2 SVGAGI. The germline V and J ends were trimmed by 4 bases and 4 bases, with 8 bases remaining between them. This CDR3 comprises 13 residues. The CDR3 reads CASSFRHGNTIYF. CDR3 in DNA: TGTGCCAGCAGTTTTAGACACGGAAACACCATATATTTT.

The chain combines TRBV11-3 with TRBJ2-5; D not certain. V shed 5 bases and J shed 0 bases, with 10 bases lying between them. Germline V gene lookup returns CDR1 SGHNT and CDR2 YENEEA. The length of the CDR3 is 14 residues. This CDR3 is CASSPREYQETQYF. The DNA for the CDR3 is TGTGCCAGCAGCCCTCGCGAGTACCAAGAGACCCAGTACTTC.

This clone was seen only a few times. The chain couples TRBV12-5 to TRBJ1-1; possible D gene TRBD1, 5 bases. CDR3 length equals 13 residues. From germline, CDR1 is LGHNT and CDR2 FRNRAP. Trimming removed 6 bases at V and 1 base at J, with 9 bases between. The CDR3 bases are TGTGCTAGTGGGAAGGGGACGAACACTGAAGCTTTCTTT. It codes for CASGKGTNTEAFF. Together with reference TRBV12-5 and TRBJ1-1, the CDR3 gives the full variable domain: DARVTQTPRHKVTEMGQEVTMRCQPILGHNTVFWYRQTMMQGLELLAYFRNRAPLDDSGMPKDRFSAEMPDATLATLKIQPSEPRDSAVYFCASGKGTNTEAFFGQGTRLTVV.

This sequence joins TRBV20-1 and TRBJ2-7; tentatively, D is TRBD1 (5 bases). This CDR3 has 11 residues. Between the trimmed V and J ends, which lost 5 bases and 6 bases, there was a span of 11 bases. CDR1 is DFQATT, CDR2 SNEGSKA, per germline (reference sequence). The DNA for the CDR3 is TGCAGTGCTCGGGCAGGGCTCGAGCAGTACTTC. Its protein product is CSARAGLEQYF.

The chain is built from TRBV4-1 and TRBJ1-1; D remains ambiguous. Germline V CDR1 and CDR2: MGHRA, YSYEKL. The CDR3 covers 17 residues. The V gene lost 3 bases and the J gene lost 1 base, with 18 bases spanning the gap. CDR3 sequence (DNA): TGCGCCAGCAGCCAGCTCACACTAAGGGCGGGGAACACTGAAGCTTTCTTT. Translated, it gives CASSQLTLRAGNTEAFF.

The J gene is TRBJ2-7, the V gene TRBV27; TRBD2 matches at 12 bases. This CDR3 spans 16 amino acids. Germline loops: CDR1 MNHEY, CDR2 SMNVEV (reference sequence). J was trimmed by 6 bases and V by 1 base; bases with no gene match: 7. The CDR3 bases are TGTGCCAGCAGTTTATATCCTAGCGGGAGGGCATCCGAGCAGTACTTC. Translation gives CASSLYPSGRASEQYF.

The V and J genes are TRBV7-2 and TRBJ2-7; 7 bases line up with TRBD1. This CDR3 spans 11 amino acids. The J segment lost 4 bases and the V segment lost 6 bases, leaving 0 bases of the junction unmatched. The germline gives CDR1 SGHTA, CDR2 FQGNSA. CDR3 loop: CASRQGYEQYF. CDR3 bases: TGTGCCAGCAGACAGGGGTACGAGCAGTACTTC.

The V gene is TRBV2, the J gene TRBJ2-5, with 9 bases lining up with TRBD1. The CDR3 runs 15 residues. The junction had 7 bases not matched to a gene; V was cut back by 6 bases and J by 2 bases. The germline V gene has CDR1 SNHLY and CDR2 FYNNEI. CDR3 sequence: CASSKDRGGQETQYF. The DNA of the CDR3 is TGTGCCAGCAGCAAAGACAGGGGGGGTCAAGAGACCCAGTACTTC.

J is TRBJ2-2 and V is TRBV27; possible D gene TRBD1, 5 bases. V was shortened by 3 bases and J by 4 bases, with 9 bases between the two germline ends. The CDR3 length is 14 residues. Germline loops: CDR1 MNHEY, CDR2 SMNVEV (reference sequence). CDR3 nucleotide sequence: TGTGCCAGCAGTTTCAGGGAAAGCACCGGGGAGCTGTTTTTT. As protein: CASSFRESTGELFF.